This T cell receptor beta chain was documented in a study of cytomegalovirus exposure and HLA in healthy donors. Study-level results: It was reported that the classifier diagnosed cytomegalovirus status with high specificity and sensitivity in both the original and validation cohorts.

Amplification used 60 Vbeta primers and 13 Jbeta primers. Assay used: immunoSEQ multiplex PCR; TCRdb lists only in-frame clones, some missing. Among roughly 100,000 clones, over 70% were seen once, and the ten largest hold approximately 2.8%. The V and J ends lost 7 bases and 5 bases respectively, with 17 bases between them. There are 14 residues in the CDR3. Germline-derived CDR1 and CDR2 are SNHLY and FYNNEI. This clone was detected once. Its specificity is not known. This TCR was sampled from a female donor in good health and CMV-seronegative. This chain connects TRBV2 to TRBJ1-2; TRBD1 might be the D (6 bases). Sequencing was done on a sample of PBMCs. In nucleotides, the CDR3 is TGTGCCAGCACCACGGGCGGGGGCAGATATGGCTACACCTTC. Translation: CASTTGGGRYGYTF.